These 2 T cell receptor beta chains came from one sample sequenced in a study of blood T cells in healthy people across ages. The use of a sample-barcoded 5' primer and a J-beta primer mix characterized a second PCR of roughly 6 to 12 cycles. TCRdb re-called the 5' RACE reads with MiXCR, one entry per CDR3 protein. The table includes 1.4 million to 1.5 million distinct CDR3 sequences, roughly 40% detected once. Sequenced sample: blood. Receptor source: a woman between 18 and 29 years old in good health.

The chain couples TRBV27 to TRBJ2-1; D is tentatively TRBD1 or TRBD2 (6 bases each). Judging by the DNA end, TRBJ2-7 fits better; the J call may be wrong. Germline V gene sequence: CDR1 MNHEY, CDR2 SMNVEV (reference sequence). The CDR3 spans 15 residues. The CDR3 bases are TGTGCCAGCAGTCCCGAGCCGGGGGCTCAAATTGAGCAGTACTTC. It is translated as CASSPEPGAQIEQYF.

The rearrangement uses TRBV7-2 and TRBJ1-1; no definite D call. V was shortened by 3 bases and J by 6 bases, with 8 bases between the two germline ends. The CDR3 sequence is 12 residues long. CDR1 and CDR2 (germline): SGHTA, FQGNSA. The CDR3 nucleotides read TGTGCCAGCAGCTTTAGCCACTCTGAAGCTTTCTTT. Translating gives CASSFSHSEAFF.